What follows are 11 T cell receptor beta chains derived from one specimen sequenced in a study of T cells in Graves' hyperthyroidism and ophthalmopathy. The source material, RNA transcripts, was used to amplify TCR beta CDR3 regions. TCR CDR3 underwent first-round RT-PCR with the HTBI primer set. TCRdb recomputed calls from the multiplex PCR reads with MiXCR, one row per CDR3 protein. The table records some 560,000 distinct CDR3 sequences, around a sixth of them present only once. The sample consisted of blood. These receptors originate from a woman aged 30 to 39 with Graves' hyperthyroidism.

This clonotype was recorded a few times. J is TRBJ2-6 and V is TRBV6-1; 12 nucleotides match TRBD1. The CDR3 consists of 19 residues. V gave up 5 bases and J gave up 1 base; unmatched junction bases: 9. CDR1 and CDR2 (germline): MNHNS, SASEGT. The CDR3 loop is CASSLGQGAPGSGANVLTF. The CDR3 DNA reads TGTGCCAGCAGTTTGGGACAGGGGGCCCCGGGGTCTGGGGCCAACGTCCTGACTTTC.

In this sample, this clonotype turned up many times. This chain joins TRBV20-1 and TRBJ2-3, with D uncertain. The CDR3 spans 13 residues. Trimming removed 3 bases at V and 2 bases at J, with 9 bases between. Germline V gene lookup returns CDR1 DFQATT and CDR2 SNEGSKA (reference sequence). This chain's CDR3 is CSASLWDTDTQYF. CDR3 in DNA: TGCAGTGCTAGCCTTTGGGACACAGATACGCAGTATTTT.

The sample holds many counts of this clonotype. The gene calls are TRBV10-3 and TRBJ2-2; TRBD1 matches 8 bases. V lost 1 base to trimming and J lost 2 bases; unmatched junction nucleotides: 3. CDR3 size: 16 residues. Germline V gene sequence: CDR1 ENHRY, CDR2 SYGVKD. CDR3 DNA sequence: TGTGCCATCAGTGAGTTCGGACAGGGTAACACCGGGGAGCTGTTTTTT. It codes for CAISEFGQGNTGELFF.

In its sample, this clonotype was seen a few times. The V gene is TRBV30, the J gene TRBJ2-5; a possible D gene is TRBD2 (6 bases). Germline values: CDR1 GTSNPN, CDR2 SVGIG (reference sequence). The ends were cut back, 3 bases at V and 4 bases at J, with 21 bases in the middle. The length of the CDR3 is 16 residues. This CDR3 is CAWSHENLVGGETQYF. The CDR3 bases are TGTGCCTGGAGCCATGAAAATTTGGTGGGAGGAGAGACCCAGTACTTC.

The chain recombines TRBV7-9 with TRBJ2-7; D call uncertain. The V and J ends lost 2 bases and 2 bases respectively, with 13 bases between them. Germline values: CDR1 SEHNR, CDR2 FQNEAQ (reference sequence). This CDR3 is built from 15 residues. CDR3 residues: CASSLSDLPTYEQYF. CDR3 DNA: TGTGCCAGCAGCTTATCCGACTTACCCACCTACGAGCAGTACTTC.

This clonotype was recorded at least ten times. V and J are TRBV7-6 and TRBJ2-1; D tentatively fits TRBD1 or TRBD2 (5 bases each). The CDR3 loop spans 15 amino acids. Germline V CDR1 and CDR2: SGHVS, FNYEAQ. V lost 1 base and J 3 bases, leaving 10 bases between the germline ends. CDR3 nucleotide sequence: TGTGCCAGCAGCTTAGTGTTGGGGGACTACAATGAGCAGTTCTTC. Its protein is CASSLVLGDYNEQFF. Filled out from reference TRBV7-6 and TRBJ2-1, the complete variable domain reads GAGVSQSPRYKVTKRGQDVALRCDPISGHVSLYWYRQALGQGPEFLTYFNYEAQQDKSGLPNDRFSAERPEGSISTLTIQRTEQRDSAMYRCASSLVLGDYNEQFFGPGTRLTVL.

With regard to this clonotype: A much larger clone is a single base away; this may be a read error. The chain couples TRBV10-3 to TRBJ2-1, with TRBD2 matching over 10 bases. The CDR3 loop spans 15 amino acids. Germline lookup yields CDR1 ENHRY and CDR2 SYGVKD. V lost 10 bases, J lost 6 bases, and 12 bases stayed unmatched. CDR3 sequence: CATRITSGNVNEQFF. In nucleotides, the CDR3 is TGTGCCACTCGGATCACTAGCGGGAATGTCAATGAGCAGTTCTTC.

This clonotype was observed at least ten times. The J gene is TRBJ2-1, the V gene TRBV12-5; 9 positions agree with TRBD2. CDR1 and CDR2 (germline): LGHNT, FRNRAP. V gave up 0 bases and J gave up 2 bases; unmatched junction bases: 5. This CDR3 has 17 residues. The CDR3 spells CASGLVGLAGAYNEQFF. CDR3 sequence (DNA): TGTGCTAGTGGTTTGGTAGGTTTAGCGGGAGCCTACAATGAGCAGTTCTTC.

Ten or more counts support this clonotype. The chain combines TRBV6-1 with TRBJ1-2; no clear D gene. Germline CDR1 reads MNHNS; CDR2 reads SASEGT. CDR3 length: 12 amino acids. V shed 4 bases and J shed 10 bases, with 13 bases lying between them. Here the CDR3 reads CASSGDLWDYTF. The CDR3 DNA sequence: TGTGCCAGCAGTGGGGATCTATGGGACTACACCTTC.

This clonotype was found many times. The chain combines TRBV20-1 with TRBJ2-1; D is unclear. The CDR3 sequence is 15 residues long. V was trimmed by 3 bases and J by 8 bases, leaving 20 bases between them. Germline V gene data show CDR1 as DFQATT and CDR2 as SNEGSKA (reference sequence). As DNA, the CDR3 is TGCAGTGCTAGCTTGGTGACCTCTCCCCTTGATGAGCAGTTCTTC. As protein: CSASLVTSPLDEQFF.

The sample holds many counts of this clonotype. The chain's CDR3 is CASSSGSSIDTQYF. The CDR3 DNA follows: TGTGCCAGCAGTAGCGGGAGTTCGATTGATACGCAGTATTTT. This rearrangement joins TRBV2 to TRBJ2-3, with 8 nucleotides matching TRBD2. V lost 5 bases and J lost 6; bases outside the gene matches: 7. This CDR3 has 14 residues. Germline V gene sequence: CDR1 SNHLY, CDR2 FYNNEI.